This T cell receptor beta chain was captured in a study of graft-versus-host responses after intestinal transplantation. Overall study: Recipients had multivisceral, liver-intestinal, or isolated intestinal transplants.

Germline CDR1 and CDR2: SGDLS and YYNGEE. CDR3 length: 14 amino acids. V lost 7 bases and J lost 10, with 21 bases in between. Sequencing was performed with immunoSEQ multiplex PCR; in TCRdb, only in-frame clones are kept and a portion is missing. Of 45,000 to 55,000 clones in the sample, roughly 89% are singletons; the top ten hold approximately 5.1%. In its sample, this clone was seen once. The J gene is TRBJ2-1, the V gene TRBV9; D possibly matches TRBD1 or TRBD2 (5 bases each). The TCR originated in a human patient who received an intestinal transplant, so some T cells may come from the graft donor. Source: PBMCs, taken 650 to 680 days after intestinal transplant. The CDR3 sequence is CASGADGPWEEQFF. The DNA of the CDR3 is TGTGCCAGCGGGGCGGACGGCCCCTGGGAGGAGCAGTTCTTC.